This T cell receptor (beta chain) was captured in a study of shared clonotypes between healthy human individuals (dated by TCRdb to 2018 to 2020). Concerning the study at large: The cohort comprised two women and a few men aged 18 to 49 years. To estimate repertoire size and how much clonotypes are shared between individuals, the study performed deep sequencing of blood TCR repertoires from five healthy adults. Different laboratories and diverse techniques were used to prepare libraries and sequence TCR repertoires, to increase sequencing depth and limit assay-specific biases. Per donor, leukapheresis produced somewhere between about 0.94 and 8.9 billion PBMCs. For each donor, CD4 naive and CD4 memory were each given three plates, CD8 naive was given two plates, and CD8 memory was given one plate. Summary of the overall study and its limitations: Because the study included only a small number of donors, the genetic and exposure-history diversity represented was limited. Higher generation probabilities were observed for clonotypes shared by all four sorted-subset donors than for non-shared clonotypes. Rarefaction of sorted-subset datasets indicated incomplete sequencing despite the large sequencing depth. Based on pairwise subsampling, the degree of clonotype sharing among donors was expected to be affected by sequencing depth. Sampling was restricted to blood, and TCR repertoires in tissues likely differ from the TCR repertoires found in blood. Naive subsets generally had larger estimated clonotype richness than memory subsets did. Across four donors, roughly 5.1% of naive CD4, 3% to 4% of naive CD8, about 2.3% of memory CD4, and about 0.44% of memory CD8 clonotypes were shared.

This clone was seen only once. Its antigen has not been determined. No base quality information exists; no much larger clone differs at one position. Donors were healthy HIV-negative adults with no recently reported acute infections or vaccinations. Every donor was a Caucasian adult living in Nashville, Tennessee, USA. CD4+ T cells were enriched by magnetic negative selection; naive cells were then positively selected on CD45RA, and the negative fraction formed the memory subset. Blood was obtained by leukapheresis, after which PBMCs were separated by Ficoll-Histopaque density gradient centrifugation and cryopreserved in liquid nitrogen vapor phase. Purity and quantity of every magnetically sorted T cell population were checked by analytical flow cytometry. Genomic DNA was isolated from every sorted fraction and measured by UV absorbance on a Nanodrop 2000c. V was cut back by 0 bases and J by 4 bases, leaving a gap of 6 bases between them. From the cysteine through the phenylalanine, the CDR3 covers 13 amino acids. Only the CDR3 portion is preserved as DNA: 39 bases, with reading frame beginning at the first base. In the germline V gene, CDR1 corresponds to SGHAT and CDR2 to FQNNGV.

TCR CDR3 regions were amplified from genomic DNA by multiplex PCR using the deep immunoSEQ assay. Extracted genomic DNA from each cell subset was distributed evenly across all wells of several immunoSEQ 96-well plates, and each plate was treated as a replicate. For sorted subsets, about 210 ng of genomic DNA, equivalent to 30,000 or so T cell genomes, went into each replicate PCR. The purified libraries were quantified using a Qubit 3.0 fluorometer, sized with a Bioanalyzer 2100, and then quantified again using the KAPA Library Quantification kit. Each immunoSEQ 96-well plate was sequenced on its own single-read 150-cycle Illumina NextSeq 550 flow cell. On the authors' methods: Because only junctional sequences without quality scores were contained in the immunoSEQ output, filtering matching that applied to full-length reads could not be performed. To assign V/J genes and CDR3, sequences were annotated against IMGT germline references using PyIR, a Python wrapper for IgBLAST v1.9. Reads were removed for weak V/J assignments (E-value above 1e-6), missing CDR3, stop codons, out-of-frame junctions, or ambiguous translated residues. A V3J clonotype was defined by an identical inferred V gene, J gene, and CDR3 amino acid sequence. To compute the percentage overlap between repertoires, the number of shared unique clonotypes was divided by the size of the smaller repertoire. Repertoire richness was assessed with RTK rarefaction, the Chao1 estimator, and Recon v2.1 estimates of unobserved clonotypes. Generation probabilities were computed with OLGA for all TCRbeta clonotypes obtained by the gDNA method from a handful of donors. In its TCRdb copy, this immuneACCESS table keeps in-frame sequences only and misses some clones. Where compared with another copy, unresolved V genes explain less than half of these, and the others have no known cause. V and J calls and clone size are given by that table; D and trimming were obtained from the DNA. Here the sample has roughly 2,300,000 clones; about nine tenths occur a single time. Together, the top ten hold about 0.41% of the sample.

This TCR came from a man between 18 and 35 years old in good health. Some clones in this sample may be carry-over from other donors' samples. The V and J genes are TRBV11-2 and TRBJ1-1, with the D segment identity uncertain. The sample taken for sequencing was naive CD4+ T cells from PBMCs. The sample's cell subset or site label, decoded: CD45RA+ positively selected. The DNA reads TGTGCCAGCAGCTTAGAATTCCCCACTGAAGCTTTCTTT. Its coded protein is CASSLEFPTEAFF.